These 18 T cell receptor beta chains originate from one sample sequenced in a study of blood T cell repertoires in COVID-19. Using immunoSEQ multiplex PCR, the repertoire was profiled, and TCRdb retains in-frame clones only, with some absent. The table has fewer than 250,000 clones, 90% seen once. Input material: PBMCs or T cells enriched from blood (not recorded which). These receptors all come from a man aged 25 to 45 who had been exposed to COVID-19.

The gene calls are TRBV19 and TRBJ1-2; TRBD1 aligns across 8 bases. CDR1 and CDR2 from the germline V gene are LNHDA and SQIVND (reference sequence). Losses at the gene ends were 6 bases for V and 1 base for J; bases not matched to a gene: 4. This CDR3 spans 14 amino acids. This chain's CDR3 is CASRAGGGNYGYTF. CDR3 DNA sequence: TGTGCCAGTAGGGCAGGGGGCGGTAACTATGGCTACACCTTC.

This chain links TRBV5-6 with TRBJ2-5; 8 positions match TRBD1. CDR3 length: 15 residues. With V trimmed by 1 base and J by 7 bases, 9 bases remained unmatched. Per the germline V gene, CDR1 is SGHDT and CDR2 is YYEEEE. CDR3 residues: CASSLWDRIVGTQYF. The CDR3 DNA sequence: TGTGCCAGCAGCTTGTGGGACAGGATTGTCGGGACCCAGTACTTC.

This chain connects TRBV7-9 to TRBJ2-3; 12 nucleotides agree with TRBD2. Germline V lookup: CDR1 SEHNR, CDR2 FQNEAQ (reference sequence). V trimming: 8 bases; J trimming: 4 bases; junction bases outside the gene matches: 10. The CDR3 is 16 residues long. DNA for the CDR3: TGTGCCAGCCGGGCTAGCGGGGGGGCCCGGCCAGATACGCAGTATTTT. Translation gives CASRASGGARPDTQYF.

This clone was seen a few times. The chain links TRBV13 to TRBJ2-1; the D gene is possibly TRBD1 (5 bases). V was pared by 6 bases and J by 7 bases, with 16 bases between. The CDR3 has 14 residues. Germline CDR1 is PRHDT and CDR2 is FYEKMQ (reference sequence). As DNA, the CDR3 is TGTGCCAGCAGTTCCCCGACAGTGGGAAATGAGCAGTTCTTC. It yields the protein CASSSPTVGNEQFF.

DNA of the CDR3: TGTGCCAGCAGTCCCCTGGTTCCTTCCGGGACAGGGGGCCTCTCTGGAAACACCATATATTTT. It yields the protein CASSPLVPSGTGGLSGNTIYF. The rearrangement uses TRBV27 and TRBJ1-3; 12 bases agree with TRBD1. Germline V gene lookup returns CDR1 MNHEY and CDR2 SMNVEV (reference sequence). V shed 5 bases and J 0 bases; nucleotides not matched to a gene: 17. The CDR3 loop spans 21 amino acids.

V is TRBV10-3 and J is TRBJ1-5; D not resolved. CDR3 length: 13 residues. The V gene's germline CDR1 is ENHRY and CDR2 SYGVKD. Trimming pared 7 bases from V and 7 bases from J, leaving 14 bases between. DNA for the CDR3: TGTGCCATCACCCCCGATGCGGGACAGCCCCAGCATTTT. Translated: CAITPDAGQPQHF.

The V gene is TRBV12-3 or TRBV12-4, the J gene TRBJ1-4; no definite D call. V gave up 6 bases and J gave up 6 bases, with 8 bases separating them. The CDR3 sequence is 12 residues long. The CDR3 sequence is CASSQEDEKLFF. Written as DNA, the CDR3 is TGTGCCAGCAGCCAGGAAGATGAAAAACTGTTTTTT.

The chain joins TRBV7-9 to TRBJ2-2; TRBD2 might be the D (6 bases). V gave up 5 bases and J gave up 4 bases, with 14 bases separating them. This CDR3 is 15 amino acids long. Germline CDR1 and CDR2: SEHNR and FQNEAQ (reference sequence). Here the CDR3 reads CASSPRRVGTGELFF. The CDR3 DNA is TGTGCCAGCAGCCCGAGGAGGGTCGGCACCGGGGAGCTGTTTTTT.

About this clone itself: Other DNA sequences within the sample encode an identical CDR3. The chain links TRBV7-2 to TRBJ2-3; 10 bases fit TRBD2. The junction had 5 bases not matched to a gene; V was cut back by 4 bases and J by 1 base. This CDR3 is 16 amino acids long. CDR1 SGHTA and CDR2 FQGNSA come from the germline V gene. The CDR3 is CASSSGLAGGTDTQYF. The CDR3 DNA reads TGTGCCAGCAGCTCCGGTCTAGCGGGGGGCACAGATACGCAGTATTTT.

The rearrangement links TRBV10-1 to TRBJ2-7; 14 nucleotides agree with TRBD2. Trimming took 6 bases from V and 4 from J; bases not matched to a gene: 14. The CDR3 is 18 amino acids. CDR1 WNHNN and CDR2 SYGVQD come from the germline V gene (reference sequence). This chain's CDR3 is CASSDTWTSGGLYYEQYF. For the CDR3, the DNA is TGCGCCAGCAGCGACACTTGGACTAGCGGGGGGCTGTATTACGAGCAGTACTTC.

The chain employs TRBV7-9 and TRBJ2-2; 9 bases map to TRBD2. Unmatched junction bases numbered 8, after V lost 5 bases and J lost 7 bases. CDR3 length equals 15 residues. From germline, CDR1 is SEHNR and CDR2 FQNEAQ (reference sequence). CDR3 sequence (DNA): TGTGCCAGCAGCAGCCGGACTAGCGAGAACGGGGAGCTGTTTTTT. This codes for CASSSRTSENGELFF.

The chain employs TRBV6-5 and TRBJ2-5; 9 positions match TRBD2. This CDR3 has 15 residues. The J segment lost 5 bases and the V segment lost 5 bases, leaving 9 bases of the junction unmatched. Germline V lookup: CDR1 MNHEY, CDR2 SVGAGI. This CDR3 reads CASSTQSGGPETQYF. CDR3 DNA: TGTGCCAGCAGTACCCAGAGCGGGGGGCCTGAGACCCAGTACTTC.

The chain has TRBV7-6 and TRBJ2-5; D may be TRBD2 (5 bases). From germline, CDR1 is SGHVS and CDR2 FNYEAQ. V lost 4 bases to trimming and J lost 1 base, with 13 bases between them. The CDR3 has 15 amino acids. CDR3 residues: CASSSPRAGQETQYF. CDR3 DNA: TGTGCCAGCAGCTCCCCACGGGCGGGCCAAGAGACCCAGTACTTC.

The chain couples TRBV5-1 to TRBJ2-7; 7 bases line up with TRBD1. Germline-derived CDR1 and CDR2 are SGHRS and YFSETQ. This CDR3 is 13 amino acids long. Germline trimming cut 4 bases from V and 1 base from J; bases unmatched to any gene: 2. CDR3 nucleotide sequence: TGCGCCAGCAGCCAGGGACAGTCCTACGAGCAGTACTTC. Translating it yields CASSQGQSYEQYF.

The chain recombines TRBV6-5 with TRBJ2-5; 7 bases are shared with TRBD2. Germline V lookup: CDR1 MNHEY, CDR2 SVGAGI. This CDR3 comprises 14 residues. V lost 4 bases, J lost 1 base, and 3 bases stayed unmatched. This chain's CDR3 is CASSLPGGQETQYF. The DNA of the CDR3 is TGTGCCAGCAGTTTACCGGGGGGCCAAGAGACCCAGTACTTC.

J is TRBJ1-2 and V is TRBV19; a possible D gene is TRBD1 (5 bases). Between the trimmed V and J ends, which lost 8 bases and 7 bases, there was a span of 26 bases. The length of the CDR3 is 16 residues. Germline CDR1 reads LNHDA; CDR2 reads SQIVND (reference sequence). CDR3 amino acids: CASWGLKQDKPFGYTF. CDR3 DNA: TGTGCCAGTTGGGGATTGAAACAGGACAAGCCTTTTGGCTACACCTTC.

Here the CDR3 reads CASSQAPGANTDTQYF. The CDR3 DNA is TGCGCCAGCAGCCAAGCTCCAGGGGCCAACACAGATACGCAGTATTTT. The rearrangement uses TRBV4-1 and TRBJ2-3; a possible D gene is TRBD1 (6 bases). CDR3 length equals 16 residues. V was trimmed by 1 base and J by 2 bases, leaving 13 bases between them. The germline gives CDR1 MGHRA, CDR2 YSYEKL.

This chain connects TRBV9 to TRBJ1-4; D is ambiguous. This CDR3 has 12 residues. The germline V gene has CDR1 SGDLS and CDR2 YYNGEE. Trimming removed 3 bases from V and 10 bases from J, with 10 bases in between. Here the CDR3 reads CASSGKRGKLFF. The CDR3 DNA is TGTGCCAGCAGCGGCAAAAGAGGAAAACTGTTTTTT.